The sequence of this TCR beta chain was determined in a study of shared clonotypes between healthy human individuals. Clones were read by immunoSEQ multiplex PCR, and TCRdb kept only the in-frame ones, dropping some. The table includes hundreds of thousands of clones, around 73% detected once. The germline V gene encodes CDR1 SGHRS and CDR2 YFSETQ. The CDR3 spans 13 residues. With 4 bases removed from V and 4 bases from J, the gap between germline ends came to 9 bases. This clone was seen a few times. The receptor comes from a woman aged 30 to 39 in good health. What was sequenced was memory CD4+ T cells sorted from blood. Subset: CD45RA-negative fraction. This chain uses TRBV5-1 with TRBJ1-3, with a weak D call TRBD1 (6 bases). CDR3 nucleotide sequence: TGCGCCAGCAGCACCGGACAGGGAAACACCATATATTTT. It yields the protein CASSTGQGNTIYF.